The 14 T cell receptor beta chains below all came from one sample that was sequenced in a study of T-cell reconstitution after alpha-beta-depleted transplantation in children. Using unique molecular identifiers, the investigators prepared the TCRbeta library. TCRdb processed the PCR reads anew with MiXCR; each CDR3 protein has one entry. The repertoire holds some 200,000 distinct CDR3 sequences, with 8.4% as singletons. Sequencing was performed on PBMCs, mostly from graft donor cells, taken 360 days after TCRalphabeta/CD19-depleted stem cell transplant. These receptors came from a male patient aged 2-9 years who had a stem cell transplant for acute myeloid leukemia, so the T cells may come from the graft donor.

This clonotype has ten or more counts. J is TRBJ2-4 and V is TRBV13; D may be TRBD2 (5 bases). V was shortened by 5 bases and J by 6 bases, with 14 bases between the two germline ends. The length of the CDR3 is 14 residues. CDR1 is PRHDT, CDR2 FYEKMQ, per germline (reference sequence). For the CDR3, the DNA is TGTGCCAGCAGCACTAGGTCGCTAGCAAACATTCAGTACTTC. Protein product: CASSTRSLANIQYF.

This clonotype was seen a few times. The V and J genes are TRBV24-1 and TRBJ1-5; 11 nucleotides line up with TRBD1. The CDR3 contains 16 residues. In germline, CDR1 is KGHDR, CDR2 SFDVKD. Losses at the gene ends were 2 bases for V and 4 bases for J; bases not matched to a gene: 3. The CDR3 spells CATSDSGQGENQPQHF. CDR3 DNA: TGTGCCACCAGTGATTCGGGACAGGGGGAAAATCAGCCCCAGCATTTT.

This clonotype was seen repeatedly, ten times or more. The chain combines TRBV6-6 with TRBJ1-4; D not resolved. The V end lost 2 bases, the J end lost 8 bases, and 9 bases lay between the germline ends. This CDR3 contains 13 residues. Germline CDR1 MNHNY, CDR2 SVGAGI (reference sequence). The CDR3, as DNA: TGTGCCAGCAGTTACGAAGCGATGGAAAAACTGTTTTTT. Protein sequence: CASSYEAMEKLFF.

This chain's CDR3 is CATGGGGGNTIYF. In nucleotides, the CDR3 is TGTGCCACCGGCGGGGGCGGTGGAAACACCATATATTTT. The rearrangement joins TRBV10-3 to TRBJ1-3; D is perhaps TRBD1 (6 bases). Germline CDR1 is ENHRY and CDR2 is SYGVKD. Trimming cost V 10 bases and J 3 bases, with 13 bases left between them. The CDR3 consists of 13 residues.

This clonotype was seen more than once but under ten times. This chain uses TRBV4-2 with TRBJ2-1; D uncertain. This CDR3 has 14 residues. Trimming stripped 0 bases from V and 7 bases from J, with 10 bases between. CDR1 and CDR2 from the germline V gene are LGHNA and YNFKEQ. CDR3 sequence (DNA): TGTGCCAGCAGCCAAGACGGCAACAAGAATGAGCAGTTCTTC. Amino acids: CASSQDGNKNEQFF.

This clonotype was recorded many times. The chain is built from TRBV10-3 and TRBJ1-3; 8 bases are shared with TRBD1. The V and J ends lost 6 bases and 0 bases, in that order; junction bases with no gene match: 4. Looked up from germline, CDR1 is ENHRY and CDR2 is SYGVKD. The CDR3 covers 15 residues. CDR3 nucleotides: TGTGCCATCAGGGGGACAGGCTCCTCTGGAAACACCATATATTTT. Encoded protein: CAIRGTGSSGNTIYF.

This clonotype was detected many times. V and J are TRBV9 and TRBJ1-1, with a weak D call TRBD1 (6 bases). The CDR3 loop spans 13 amino acids. The V end lost 6 bases, the J end lost 2 bases, and 11 bases lay between the germline ends. The germline gives CDR1 SGDLS, CDR2 YYNGEE. The CDR3 region is CASKGGKNTEAFF. CDR3 sequence (DNA): TGTGCCAGCAAGGGGGGAAAAAACACTGAAGCTTTCTTT.

A few counts support this clonotype. In DNA form, the CDR3 reads TGCAGCGTTGACGACAGGGGGTTGAACACTGAAGCTTTCTTT. It encodes CSVDDRGLNTEAFF. This chain uses TRBV29-1 with TRBJ1-1; the match to TRBD1 covers 9 bases. Germline-derived CDR1 and CDR2 are SQVTM and ANQGSEA. The length of the CDR3 is 14 residues. The V segment lost 3 bases and the J segment 0 bases; nucleotides outside the gene matches: 2.

This clonotype came up a few times. The V and J genes are TRBV10-3 and TRBJ2-3, with 9 bases that match TRBD1. Losses at the gene ends were 5 bases for V and 0 bases for J; bases not matched to a gene: 6. The length of the CDR3 is 16 residues. Germline CDR1 and CDR2: ENHRY and SYGVKD. CDR3 sequence (DNA): TGTGCCATCAGTTCACAGGGGGCGATTAGCACAGATACGCAGTATTTT. Translation gives CAISSQGAISTDTQYF.

There are a few counts of this clonotype. V gene TRBV12-3 or TRBV12-4 combines with J gene TRBJ1-1; 7 bases map to TRBD1. J was trimmed by 7 bases and V by 5 bases; bases with no gene match: 7. This CDR3 is built from 13 residues. The CDR3 loop reads CASSQQGFGEAFF. The CDR3 coding sequence is TGTGCCAGCAGTCAACAGGGGTTCGGTGAAGCTTTCTTT.

This clonotype was seen many times. The chain joins TRBV12-3 or TRBV12-4 to TRBJ2-2, with 16 bases that match TRBD2. The junction had 4 bases not matched to a gene; V was cut back by 5 bases and J by 4 bases. The CDR3 spans 17 residues. The CDR3 bases are TGTGCCAGCAGTCGGGGACTAGCGGGAGGGGTCACCGGGGAGCTGTTTTTT. This sequence encodes CASSRGLAGGVTGELFF.

This sequence joins TRBV7-2 and TRBJ2-3, with 8 bases that match TRBD2. The CDR3 totals 16 residues. Germline loops: CDR1 SGHTA, CDR2 FQGNSA. Unmatched junction bases numbered 11, after V lost 3 bases and J lost 6 bases. CDR3 DNA sequence: TGTGCCAGCAGCTTCCCGACTAGAGCGGGGGAGGATACGCAGTATTTT. This codes for CASSFPTRAGEDTQYF.

This clonotype has a handful of counts. The chain is built from TRBV5-1 and TRBJ2-7, with TRBD1 identical over 8 bases. Germline CDR1 is SGHRS and CDR2 is YFSETQ. The CDR3 is 15 amino acids. The trim removed 4 bases at V and 2 bases at J, leaving 8 bases unmatched. The CDR3 coding sequence is TGCGCCAGCAGCGTTGCGGGACAGGTTACCTACGAGCAGTACTTC. It yields the protein CASSVAGQVTYEQYF.

This clonotype was found many times. V and J are TRBV3-1 and TRBJ2-4, with 9 positions matching TRBD2. Looked up from germline, CDR1 is LGHDT and CDR2 is YNNKEL (reference sequence). The CDR3 spans 18 residues. J gave up 1 base and V 0 bases, and 7 bases lay outside the gene matches. CDR3 in amino acids: CASSQDLRGRAAKNIQYF. The CDR3 DNA follows: TGTGCCAGCAGCCAAGATCTACGCGGGAGGGCCGCCAAAAACATTCAGTACTTC.